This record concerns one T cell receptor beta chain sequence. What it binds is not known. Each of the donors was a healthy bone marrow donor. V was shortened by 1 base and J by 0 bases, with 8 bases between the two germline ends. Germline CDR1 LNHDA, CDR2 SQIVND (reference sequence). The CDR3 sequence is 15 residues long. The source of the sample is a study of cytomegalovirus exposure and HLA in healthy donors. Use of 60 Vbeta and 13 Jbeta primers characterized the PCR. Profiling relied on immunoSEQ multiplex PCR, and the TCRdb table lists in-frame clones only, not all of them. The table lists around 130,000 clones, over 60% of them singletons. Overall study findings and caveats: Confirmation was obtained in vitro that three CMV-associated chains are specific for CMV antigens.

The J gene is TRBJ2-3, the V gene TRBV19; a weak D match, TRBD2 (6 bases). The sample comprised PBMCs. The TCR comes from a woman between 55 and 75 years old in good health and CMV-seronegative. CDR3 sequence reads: CASSIVGTSTDTQYF. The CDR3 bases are TGTGCCAGTAGTATAGTGGGGACTAGCACAGATACGCAGTATTTT.